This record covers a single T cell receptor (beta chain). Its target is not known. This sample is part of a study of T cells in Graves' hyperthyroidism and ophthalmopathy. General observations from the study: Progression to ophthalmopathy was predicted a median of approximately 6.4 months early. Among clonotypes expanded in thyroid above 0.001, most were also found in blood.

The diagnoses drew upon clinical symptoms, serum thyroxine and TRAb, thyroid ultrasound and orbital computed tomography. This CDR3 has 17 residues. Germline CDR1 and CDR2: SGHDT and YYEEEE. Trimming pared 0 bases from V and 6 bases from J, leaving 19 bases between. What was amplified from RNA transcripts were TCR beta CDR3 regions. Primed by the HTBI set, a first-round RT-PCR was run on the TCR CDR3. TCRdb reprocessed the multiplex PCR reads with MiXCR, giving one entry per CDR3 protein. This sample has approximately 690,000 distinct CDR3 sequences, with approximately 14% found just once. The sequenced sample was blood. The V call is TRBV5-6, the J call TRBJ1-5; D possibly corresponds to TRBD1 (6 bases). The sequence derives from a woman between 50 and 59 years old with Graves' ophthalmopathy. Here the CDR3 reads CASSLAKLGGRFQPQHF. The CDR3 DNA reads TGTGCCAGCAGCTTGGCCAAATTGGGGGGCCGGTTTCAGCCCCAGCATTTT. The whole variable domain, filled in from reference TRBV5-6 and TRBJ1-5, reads DAGVTQSPTHLIKTRGQQVTLRCSPKSGHDTVSWYQQALGQGPQFIFQYYEEEERQRGNFPDRFSGHQFPNYSSELNVNALLLGDSALYLCASSLAKLGGRFQPQHFGDGTRLSIL.